These 5 T cell receptor beta chains were all obtained from the same sample, sequenced in a study of CXCR3-negative and CXCR3-positive naive CD8 T cells. UMI-labeled 5' RACE yielded the TRB cDNA libraries. After re-calling the 5' RACE reads, TCRdb lists one entry per CDR3 protein, DNA absent. Reported are 7,000 to 8,000 distinct CDR3 sequences; the ten largest clones contain approximately 1.5%. The specimen was naive CXCR3- CD8+ T cells from blood. The subset is: CD45RO-CCR7+CD27+CD95- naive CD8+ T cells lacking CXCR3 (TNR3-). Receptor source: a human donor in good health. Some clones in this sample may be carry-over from other donors' samples.

According to its frequency, this clonotype is medium-sized. The J gene is TRBJ2-7, the V gene TRBV12-3 or TRBV12-4; TCRdb names TRBD1, which stays unverified in the absence of DNA. This CDR3 is built from 15 residues. The CDR3 sequence: CASSLYGGADYEQYF.

The chain employs TRBV29-1 and TRBJ1-1. Germline assignment: CDR1 SQVTM and CDR2 ANQGSEA. The CDR3 is made up of 13 amino acids. CDR3 region: CSALVVMNTEAFF.

This clonotype ranks as medium-sized in terms of frequency. The CDR3 sequence: CASSQGQGWNQPQHF. The chain employs TRBV13 and TRBJ1-5; TCRdb designates TRBD1, a call that cannot be tested without DNA. CDR1 and CDR2 from the germline V gene are PRHDT and FYEKMQ (reference sequence). This CDR3 contains 15 residues.

CDR3 residues: CSVEDSGTYEQYF. This rearrangement joins TRBV29-1 to TRBJ2-7; TCRdb's assignment of TRBD1 cannot be checked, as there is no DNA. The germline V gene has CDR1 SQVTM and CDR2 ANQGSEA. The CDR3 is made up of 13 amino acids.

The chain is built from TRBV5-1 and TRBJ2-1. The CDR3 is 15 residues long. Looked up from germline, CDR1 is SGHRS and CDR2 is YFSETQ. CDR3: CASSLETGAHNEQFF.